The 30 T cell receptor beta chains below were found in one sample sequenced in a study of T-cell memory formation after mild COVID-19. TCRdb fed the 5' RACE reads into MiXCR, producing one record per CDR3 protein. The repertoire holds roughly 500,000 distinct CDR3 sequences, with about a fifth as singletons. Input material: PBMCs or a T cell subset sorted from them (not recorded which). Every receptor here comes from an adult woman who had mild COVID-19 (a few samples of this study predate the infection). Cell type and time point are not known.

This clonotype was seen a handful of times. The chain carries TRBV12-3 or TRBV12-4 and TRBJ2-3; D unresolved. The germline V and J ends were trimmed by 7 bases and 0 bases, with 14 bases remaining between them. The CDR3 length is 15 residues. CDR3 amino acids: CASTRGGISTDTQYF. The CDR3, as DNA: TGTGCCAGCACCCGAGGCGGCATTAGCACAGATACGCAGTATTTT.

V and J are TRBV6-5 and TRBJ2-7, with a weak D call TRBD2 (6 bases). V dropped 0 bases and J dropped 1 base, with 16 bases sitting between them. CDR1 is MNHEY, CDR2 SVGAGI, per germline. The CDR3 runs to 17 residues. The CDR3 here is CASSYSKGTGFSYEQYF. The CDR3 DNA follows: TGTGCCAGCAGTTACTCGAAAGGGACTGGCTTTTCCTACGAGCAGTACTTC.

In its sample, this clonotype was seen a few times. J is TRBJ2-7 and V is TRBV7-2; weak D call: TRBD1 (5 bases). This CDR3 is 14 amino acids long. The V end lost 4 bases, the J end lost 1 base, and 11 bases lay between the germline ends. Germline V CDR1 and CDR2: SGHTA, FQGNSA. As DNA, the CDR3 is TGTGCCAGCAGCTCGCGACAGAGTTCCTACGAGCAGTACTTC. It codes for CASSSRQSSYEQYF.

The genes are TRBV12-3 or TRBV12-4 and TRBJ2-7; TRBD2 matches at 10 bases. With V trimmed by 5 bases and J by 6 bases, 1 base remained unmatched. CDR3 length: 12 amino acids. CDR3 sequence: CASSQREGEQYF. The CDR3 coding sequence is TGTGCCAGCAGTCAGCGGGAGGGCGAGCAGTACTTC.

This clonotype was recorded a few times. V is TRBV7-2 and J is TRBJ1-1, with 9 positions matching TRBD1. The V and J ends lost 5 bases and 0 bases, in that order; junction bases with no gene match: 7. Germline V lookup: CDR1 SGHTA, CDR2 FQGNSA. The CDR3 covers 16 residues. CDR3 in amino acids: CASSPGGTGMNTEAFF. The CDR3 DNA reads TGTGCCAGCAGCCCCGGAGGGACAGGGATGAACACTGAAGCTTTCTTT.

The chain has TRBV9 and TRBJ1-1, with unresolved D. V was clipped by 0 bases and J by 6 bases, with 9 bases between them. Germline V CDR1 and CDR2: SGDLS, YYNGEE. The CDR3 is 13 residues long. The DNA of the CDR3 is TGTGCCAGCAGCGTAGTAGGGAAACCTGAAGCTTTCTTT. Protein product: CASSVVGKPEAFF.

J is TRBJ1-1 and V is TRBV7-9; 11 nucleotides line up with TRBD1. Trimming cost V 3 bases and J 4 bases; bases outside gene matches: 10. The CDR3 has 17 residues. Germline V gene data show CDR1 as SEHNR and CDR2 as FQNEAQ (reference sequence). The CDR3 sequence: CASSFSYPGQGVTEAFF. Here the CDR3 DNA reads TGTGCCAGCAGCTTCTCTTACCCGGGACAGGGGGTCACTGAAGCTTTCTTT.

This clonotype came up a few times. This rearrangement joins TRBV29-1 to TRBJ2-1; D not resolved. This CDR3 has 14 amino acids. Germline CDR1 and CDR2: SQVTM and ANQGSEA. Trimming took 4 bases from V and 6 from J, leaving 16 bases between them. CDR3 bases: TGCAGCGTTGTCTATTCGGTAGCCGGCAATGAGCAGTTCTTC. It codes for CSVVYSVAGNEQFF.

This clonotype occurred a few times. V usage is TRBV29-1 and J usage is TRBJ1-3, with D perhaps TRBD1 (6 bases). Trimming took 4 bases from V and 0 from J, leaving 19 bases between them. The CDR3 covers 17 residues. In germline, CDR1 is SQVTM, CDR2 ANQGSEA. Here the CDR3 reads CSVVLGTRGRSGNTIYF. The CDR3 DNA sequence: TGCAGCGTTGTTCTGGGGACACGGGGCCGCTCTGGAAACACCATATATTTT.

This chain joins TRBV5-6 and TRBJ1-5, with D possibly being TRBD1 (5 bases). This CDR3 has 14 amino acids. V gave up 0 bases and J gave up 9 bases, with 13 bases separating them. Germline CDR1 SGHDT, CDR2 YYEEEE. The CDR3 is CASSLASGRGPQHF. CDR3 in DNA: TGTGCCAGCAGCTTGGCTTCAGGGCGGGGGCCCCAGCATTTT.

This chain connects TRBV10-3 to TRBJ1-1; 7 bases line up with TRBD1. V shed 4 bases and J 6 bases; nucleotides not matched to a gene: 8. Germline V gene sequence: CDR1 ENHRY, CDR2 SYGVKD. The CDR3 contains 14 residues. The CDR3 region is CAISAPTGYPEAFF. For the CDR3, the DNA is TGTGCCATCAGTGCCCCGACAGGGTACCCTGAAGCTTTCTTT.

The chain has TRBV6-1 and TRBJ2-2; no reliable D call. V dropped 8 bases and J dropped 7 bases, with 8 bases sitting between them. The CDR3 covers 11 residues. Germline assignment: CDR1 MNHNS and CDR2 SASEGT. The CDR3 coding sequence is TGTGCCAGCGCCACCTACGGGGAGCTGTTTTTT. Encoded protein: CASATYGELFF.

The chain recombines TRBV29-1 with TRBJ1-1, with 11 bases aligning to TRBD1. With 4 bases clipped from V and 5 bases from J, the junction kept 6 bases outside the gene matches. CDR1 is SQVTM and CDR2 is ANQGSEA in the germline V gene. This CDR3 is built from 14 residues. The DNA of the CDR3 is TGCAGCGTTGTAAAGGACAGGGGGCGGACTGAAGCTTTCTTT. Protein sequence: CSVVKDRGRTEAFF.

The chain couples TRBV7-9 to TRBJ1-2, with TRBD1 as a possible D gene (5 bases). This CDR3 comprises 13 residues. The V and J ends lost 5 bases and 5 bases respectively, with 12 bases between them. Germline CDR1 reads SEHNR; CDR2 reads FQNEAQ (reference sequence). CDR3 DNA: TGTGCCAGCAGCGCGAGCAGGGCATATGGCTACACCTTC. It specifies CASSASRAYGYTF.

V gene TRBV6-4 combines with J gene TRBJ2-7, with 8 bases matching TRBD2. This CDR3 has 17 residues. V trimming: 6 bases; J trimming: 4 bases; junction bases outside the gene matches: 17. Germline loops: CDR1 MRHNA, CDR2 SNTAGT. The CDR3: CASSERTGREEAYEQYF. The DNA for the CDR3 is TGTGCCAGCAGCGAAAGGACCGGGCGGGAGGAGGCGTACGAGCAGTACTTC.

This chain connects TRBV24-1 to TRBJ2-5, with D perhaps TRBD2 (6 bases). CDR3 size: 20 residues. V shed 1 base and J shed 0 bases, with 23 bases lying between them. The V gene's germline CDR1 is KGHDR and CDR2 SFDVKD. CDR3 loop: CATSDFRAYKAGPDQETQYF. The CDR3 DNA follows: TGTGCCACCAGTGATTTTCGGGCCTACAAGGCGGGGCCCGACCAAGAGACCCAGTACTTC.

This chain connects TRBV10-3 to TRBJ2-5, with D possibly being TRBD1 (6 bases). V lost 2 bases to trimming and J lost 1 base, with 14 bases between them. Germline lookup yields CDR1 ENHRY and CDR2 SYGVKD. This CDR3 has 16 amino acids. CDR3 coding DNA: TGTGCCATCAGTGAGGCCGACAGGTCGCTCCAAGAGACCCAGTACTTC. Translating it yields CAISEADRSLQETQYF.

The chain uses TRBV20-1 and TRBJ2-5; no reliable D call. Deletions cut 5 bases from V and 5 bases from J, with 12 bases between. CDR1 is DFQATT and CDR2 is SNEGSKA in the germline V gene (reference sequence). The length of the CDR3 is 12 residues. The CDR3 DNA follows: TGCAGTGCTCCCCTTATAGGGGAGACCCAGTACTTC. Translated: CSAPLIGETQYF.

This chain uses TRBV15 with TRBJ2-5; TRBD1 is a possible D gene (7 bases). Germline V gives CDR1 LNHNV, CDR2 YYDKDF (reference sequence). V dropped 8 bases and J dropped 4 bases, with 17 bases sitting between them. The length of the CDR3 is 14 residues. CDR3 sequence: CATAPGGKGETQYF. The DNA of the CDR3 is TGTGCCACCGCCCCAGGGGGGAAAGGAGAGACCCAGTACTTC.

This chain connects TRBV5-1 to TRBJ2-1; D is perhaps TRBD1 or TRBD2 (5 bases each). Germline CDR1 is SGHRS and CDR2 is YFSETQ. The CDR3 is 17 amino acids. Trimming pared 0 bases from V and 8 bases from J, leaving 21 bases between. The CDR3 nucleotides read TGCGCCAGCAGCTTGGTCACGACCGGGACCTGGTTGGATGAGCAGTTCTTC. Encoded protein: CASSLVTTGTWLDEQFF.

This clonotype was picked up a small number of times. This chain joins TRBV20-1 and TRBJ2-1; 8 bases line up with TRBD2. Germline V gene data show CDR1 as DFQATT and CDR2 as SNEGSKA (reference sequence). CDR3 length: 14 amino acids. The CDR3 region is CSPSPGSGDFEQFF. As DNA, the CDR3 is TGCAGCCCATCCCCAGGTAGCGGGGACTTTGAGCAGTTCTTC.

CDR3 sequence: CASSQVGLAGGQVNEQFF. The CDR3 bases are TGCGCCAGCAGCCAAGTCGGCCTAGCGGGAGGGCAGGTTAATGAGCAGTTCTTC. The chain is built from TRBV4-3 and TRBJ2-1, with 12 nucleotides matching TRBD2. After removal of 1 base from V and 7 bases from J, the junction contained 11 bases not matched to a gene. CDR1 and CDR2 (germline): LGHNA, YSLEER. The CDR3 is 18 residues long.

CDR3 in DNA: TGCAGTGCTAGAGGGCGGCCTCGCTACAATGAGCAGTTCTTC. It is translated as CSARGRPRYNEQFF. The chain is built from TRBV20-1 and TRBJ2-1; D remains unclear. Looked up from germline, CDR1 is DFQATT and CDR2 is SNEGSKA (reference sequence). This CDR3 spans 14 amino acids. V was cut by 1 base and J by 3 bases, with 10 bases left in between.

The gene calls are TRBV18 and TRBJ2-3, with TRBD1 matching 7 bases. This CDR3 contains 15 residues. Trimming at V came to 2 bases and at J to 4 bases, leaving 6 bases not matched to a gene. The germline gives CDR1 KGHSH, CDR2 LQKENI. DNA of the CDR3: TGTGCCAGCTCACCAAGGGAAACAGGGGCAGATACGCAGTATTTT. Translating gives CASSPRETGADTQYF.

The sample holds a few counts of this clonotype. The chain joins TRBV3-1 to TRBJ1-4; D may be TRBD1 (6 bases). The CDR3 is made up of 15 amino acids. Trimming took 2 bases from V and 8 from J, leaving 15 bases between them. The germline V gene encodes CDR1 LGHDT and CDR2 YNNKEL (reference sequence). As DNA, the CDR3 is TGTGCCAGCAGCCAACGGGGGCGTTGGGGCGAAAAACTGTTTTTT. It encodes CASSQRGRWGEKLFF.

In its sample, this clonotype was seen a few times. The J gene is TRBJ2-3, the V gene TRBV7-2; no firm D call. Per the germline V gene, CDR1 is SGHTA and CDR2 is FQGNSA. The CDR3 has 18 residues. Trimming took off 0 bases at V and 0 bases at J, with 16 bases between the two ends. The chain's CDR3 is CASSLAKTADPSTDTQYF. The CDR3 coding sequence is TGTGCCAGCAGCTTAGCGAAAACGGCGGATCCGAGCACAGATACGCAGTATTTT.

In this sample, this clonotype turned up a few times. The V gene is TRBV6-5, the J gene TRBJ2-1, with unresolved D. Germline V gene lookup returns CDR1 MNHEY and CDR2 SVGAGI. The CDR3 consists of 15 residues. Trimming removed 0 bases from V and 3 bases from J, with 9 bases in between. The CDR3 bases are TGTGCCAGCAGTTACTCTGGAGAGATCTACAATGAGCAGTTCTTC. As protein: CASSYSGEIYNEQFF.

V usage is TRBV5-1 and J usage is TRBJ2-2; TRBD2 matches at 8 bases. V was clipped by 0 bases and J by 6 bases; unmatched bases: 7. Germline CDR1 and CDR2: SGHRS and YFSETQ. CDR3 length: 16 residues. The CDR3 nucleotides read TGCGCCAGCAGCTTGGTGCTTAGCGGGATGTCCGGGGAGCTGTTTTTT. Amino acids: CASSLVLSGMSGELFF. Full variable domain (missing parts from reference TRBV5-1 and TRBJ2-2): KAGVTQTPRYLIKTRGQQVTLSCSPISGHRSVSWYQQTPGQGLQFLFEYFSETQRNKGNFPGRFSGRQFSNSRSEMNVSTLELGDSALYLCASSLVLSGMSGELFFGEGSRLTVL.

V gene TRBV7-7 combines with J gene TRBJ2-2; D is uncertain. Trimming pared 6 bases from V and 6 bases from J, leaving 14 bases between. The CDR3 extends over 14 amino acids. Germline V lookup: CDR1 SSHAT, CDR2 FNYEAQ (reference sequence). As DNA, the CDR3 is TGTGCCAGCAGTTCGGGCCATCTCCCCGGGGAGCTGTTTTTT. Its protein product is CASSSGHLPGELFF.

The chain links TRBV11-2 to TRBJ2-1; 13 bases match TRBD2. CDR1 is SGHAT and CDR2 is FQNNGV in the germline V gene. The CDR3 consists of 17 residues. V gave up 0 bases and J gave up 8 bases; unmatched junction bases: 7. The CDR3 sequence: CASSLDGLAGVVDEQFF. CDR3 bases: TGTGCCAGCAGCTTAGACGGACTAGCGGGGGTCGTAGATGAGCAGTTCTTC.